This T cell receptor (beta chain) stems from a study of cytotoxic CD8 clonotypes in ibrutinib-treated CLL. Study as a whole: By median around 70 months, approximately 12 had progressed and about 15 stayed remitted; responses had been 2 complete and 25 or so partial. Findings and limits, study-wide: Clonality at baseline surpassed age-matched healthy donors and tracked circulating CD8+ T-cell counts. Treatment saw public clonotypes, which were uncommon, either contract or stay stable.

Extraction of roughly 2 micrograms of genomic DNA from cryopreserved PBMCs supplied material for TCR beta libraries. Some clones are missing from TCRdb's copy, which holds only in-frame ones; the method was immunoSEQ multiplex PCR. The repertoire holds 15,000 or so clones, with approximately 80% as singletons. CDR1 and CDR2 (germline): MGHRA, YSYEKL. CDR3 length: 16 amino acids. V was pared by 0 bases and J by 5 bases, with 14 bases between. In regard to this clone: Its antigen is unidentified.

Sample: PBMCs, taken before ibrutinib treatment. The sequence was collected from a human donor with chronic lymphocytic leukemia. The rearrangement uses TRBV4-1 and TRBJ2-1, with D possibly TRBD2 on 5 matching bases. CDR3 DNA sequence: TGCGCCAGCAGCCAAGATTTGGCTAGCCGAAACAATGAGCAGTTCTTC. Residues: CASSQDLASRNNEQFF.